This T cell receptor beta chain came from a study of blood T cell repertoires in COVID-19. Study information: Sample material is recorded as cDNA or gDNA derived from T cells, B-cell-depleted T cells, or PBMCs.

Enrollment of patients from Seattle took place during active infection, with longitudinal follow-up. Original data processing: Amplification with reference gene primers provided the estimates of nucleated cell counts. Produced via immunoSEQ multiplex PCR; TCRdb's table is partial and in-frame only. V and J calls and clone size are copied from that table; D and trimming were computed from the DNA. The sample carries 150,000 to 180,000 clones, approximately 80% recorded once. This CDR3 is built from 15 residues. With 3 bases removed from V and 0 bases from J, the gap between germline ends came to 10 bases. Germline V gene lookup returns CDR1 SGHTA and CDR2 FQGTGA.

Material for sequencing was peripheral blood. The sequence came from a woman aged 55-69 years with COVID-19, enrolled during active disease. V and J are TRBV7-3 and TRBJ2-3; TRBD1 is a possible D gene (5 bases). CDR3 DNA: TGTGCCAGCAGCTTTTCGGCAGGGAGCACAGATACGCAGTATTTT. Its protein is CASSFSAGSTDTQYF.